This T cell receptor beta chain stems from a study of human T cells and chemical hapten exposure. The overall study: Small pooled library volume differences mainly caused per-sample TCR yield variation.

What the library attached to individual cDNA molecules were unique molecular identifiers. As processed by the authors: Sampled TCR counts reached a median of around 89,000 per sample, with values ranging from 23,224 to 690,600. MiXCR, applied by TCRdb to the RACE reads, yields one record per CDR3 protein. TCRdb, not the original authors, processed these V and J calls. The sample holds about 380,000 distinct CDR3 sequences, around 5.5% seen once. General study findings and limits: Expanded TCRs created a significantly greater count of big CDR3 similarity clusters than controls did.

Documented time point: pre-sensitization, week 0. Documented treatment: therapeutic diphenylcyclopropenone sensitization with weekly scalp DPC. This clonotype was observed at least ten times. The antigen is undetermined. CDR3 length: 14 residues. The germline V gene has CDR1 SQVTM and CDR2 ANQGSEA. J gave up 5 bases and V 6 bases, and 8 bases lay outside the gene matches. This receptor was obtained from a woman aged 45 to 65 with alopecia areata. Some clones in this sample may be carry-over from other donors' samples. This chain links TRBV29-1 with TRBJ2-3, with 10 bases lining up with TRBD2. The sequencing used whole blood, collected in connection with sensitization to the hapten diphenylcyclopropenone (DPC). DNA of the CDR3: TGCAGCGTATCGAGCGGGGGGGCAGTAGATACGCAGTATTTT. It specifies CSVSSGGAVDTQYF.